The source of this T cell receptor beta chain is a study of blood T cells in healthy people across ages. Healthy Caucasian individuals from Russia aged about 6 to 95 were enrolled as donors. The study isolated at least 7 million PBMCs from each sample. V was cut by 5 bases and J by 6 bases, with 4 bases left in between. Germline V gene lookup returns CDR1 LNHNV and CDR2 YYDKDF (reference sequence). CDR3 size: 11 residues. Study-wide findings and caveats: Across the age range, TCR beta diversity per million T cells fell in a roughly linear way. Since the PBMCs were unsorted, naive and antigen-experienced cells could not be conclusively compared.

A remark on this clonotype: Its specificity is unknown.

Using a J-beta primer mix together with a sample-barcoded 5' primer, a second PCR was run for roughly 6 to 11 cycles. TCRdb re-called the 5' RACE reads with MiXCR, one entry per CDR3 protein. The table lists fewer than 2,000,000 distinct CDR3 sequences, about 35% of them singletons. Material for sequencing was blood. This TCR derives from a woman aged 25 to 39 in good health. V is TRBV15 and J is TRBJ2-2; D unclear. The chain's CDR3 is CATSGPGELFF. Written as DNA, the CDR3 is TGTGCCACCAGCGGGCCCGGGGAGCTGTTTTTT.